Reported below is one T cell receptor (beta chain). This clone appeared once. The antigen it recognizes is unknown. One base away there is no much larger clone; base qualities are not given. Unmatched junction bases come to 8, with V trimmed by 4 bases and J by 4 bases. In the germline V gene, CDR1 corresponds to MNHNS and CDR2 to SASEGT. The cysteine opens and the phenylalanine closes a CDR3 of 15 amino acids. Only the CDR3 region is kept as DNA, spanning 45 bases read in frame from base 1. Genomic DNA was isolated from the sorted cells so that the TCRbeta CDR3 region could be sequenced. The immunoSEQ Assay was used to sequence the TCRbeta CDR3 regions. The table comes from immuneACCESS by way of TCRdb, which keeps in-frame sequences with V and J called. Part of the clones is missing from these tables; in studies checked, under half for an unresolved V gene and the rest for unknown reasons. Present in this sample are approximately 45,000 clones, 80% to 90% of which were seen just once. The top ten clonotypes cover 2% to 2.5% of the sample.

These data belong to a study of OX40 agonist ivuxolimab in advanced cancers. Describing the broader study: The costimulatory receptor OX40 (CD134) was targeted by ivuxolimab, a fully human IgG2 agonistic monoclonal antibody. Intravenous ivuxolimab was administered to patients every 2 weeks at six dose levels: 0.01, 0.1, 0.3, 1.5, 3 and 10 mg/kg. Of the approximately 50 dose-escalation patients, hepatocellular carcinoma was present in approximately 20, melanoma in roughly 15, renal cell carcinoma in 9 and head and neck cancer in 9. A male proportion of roughly 85% and a mean age of around 60 years, ranging from 23 to 79, were recorded for the dose-escalation cohort. Prior anti-PD-1, anti-PD-L1 or anti-CTLA-4 therapy was permitted, and 35% to 40% of dose-escalation patients had received checkpoint inhibitors. Partial responses occurred in three dose-escalation patients, of whom one had hepatocellular carcinoma and two had cutaneous melanoma. Peripheral TCRbeta sequencing aimed to test whether ivuxolimab altered TCR sequence diversity and caused clonal T-cell expansion. The monotherapy dose-escalation portion (N ≈ 55 patients) of the phase I ivuxolimab trial is reported in the paper. Study-wide conclusions, independent of this receptor: In the 0.1-3.0 mg/kg groups, partial responders were among the patients with the lowest normalized peripheral clonal expansion, particularly in CD8+ T cells. After ivuxolimab, CD8+ T cells had more expanded clones than CD4+ T cells on average. Low levels of normalized T-cell clonal expansion were also seen in some nonresponding patients. Clonal expansion of both CD4+ and CD8+ blood T cells was observed from baseline to week 6 at doses 0.1 to 3.0 mg/kg. Which antigens the clonally expanded peripheral T cells were specific for was not determined.

Patients with a history of autoimmune disease or receiving systemic immunosuppression were excluded from the trial. In every dose cohort, peripheral blood was drawn for TCR sequencing at baseline, cycle 4 day 1, and cycle 7 day 1. The samples were taken from a phase I, first-in-human, multicenter, open-label dose-escalation trial of ivuxolimab. The trial enrolled adults with locally advanced or metastatic head and neck squamous cell, hepatocellular, melanoma or renal cell carcinoma. Before TCR sequencing, CD4+ T cells and CD8+ T cells from peripheral blood were sorted into separate populations. This TCR was sampled from an adult with an advanced solid tumor such as melanoma, head and neck, liver or kidney cancer. This chain joins TRBV6-1 to TRBJ1-2, and TRBD1 aligns with 8 junction nucleotides. The sequencing used CD4+ or CD8+ T cells sorted from blood, collected in a trial of the OX40 agonist ivuxolimab. Here is the DNA: TGTGCCAGCAGTGTCAGTCGACAGGGGAGCTATGGCTACACCTTC. This encodes CASSVSRQGSYGYTF.